The 16 T cell receptor beta chains given below trace back to one sample, sequenced in a study of graft-versus-host responses after intestinal transplantation. Libraries were prepared by immunoSEQ multiplex PCR; TCRdb keeps only in-frame clonotypes and omits some of them. This table has 100,000 or so clones, 90% to 95% appearing once. Their target antigens are unknown. The source was unstimulated CD8+ T cells sorted from spleen or lymph node cells, collected before transplant. The receptors derive from a human donor who was the organ donor for an intestinal transplant.

The chain recombines TRBV15 with TRBJ1-6; tentative D call: TRBD1 (5 bases). Germline-derived CDR1 and CDR2 are LNHNV and YYDKDF (reference sequence). V was cut by 7 bases and J by 9 bases, with 13 bases left in between. The CDR3 extends over 13 amino acids. CDR3 DNA sequence: TGTGCCACCAAGGCAGGGCGACTTTCACCCCTCCACTTT. Amino acids: CATKAGRLSPLHF.

This chain links TRBV7-2 with TRBJ1-6; D unclear. This CDR3 spans 13 amino acids. V lost 1 base and J lost 9, with 7 bases in between. The germline V gene has CDR1 SGHTA and CDR2 FQGNSA. The CDR3 loop reads CASSLVGTSPLHF. In DNA, the CDR3 is TGTGCCAGCAGCTTAGTCGGTACTTCACCCCTCCACTTT.

CDR3 in amino acids: CASSYSSGQGVDTIYF. In DNA form, the CDR3 reads TGTGCCAGCAGTTACTCGAGCGGACAGGGTGTGGACACCATATATTTT. The rearrangement links TRBV6-6 to TRBJ1-3; 8 nucleotides agree with TRBD1. V was pared by 0 bases and J by 8 bases, with 9 bases of the junction left unmatched. The CDR3 contains 16 residues. In germline, CDR1 is MNHNY, CDR2 SVGAGI (reference sequence).

The chain carries TRBV7-2 and TRBJ2-6; 7 nucleotides match TRBD1. V dropped 5 bases and J dropped 4; count of bases not matched to a gene: 5. The germline gives CDR1 SGHTA, CDR2 FQGNSA. The length of the CDR3 is 15 residues. This CDR3 is CASSQGVSGANVLTF. As DNA, the CDR3 is TGTGCCAGCAGCCAGGGGGTCTCGGGGGCCAACGTCCTGACTTTC.

The chain recombines TRBV2 with TRBJ2-1, with 8 bases identical to TRBD2. Looked up from germline, CDR1 is SNHLY and CDR2 is FYNNEI. Losses at the gene ends were 6 bases for V and 4 bases for J; bases not matched to a gene: 5. This CDR3 comprises 14 residues. CDR3 coding DNA: TGTGCCAGCAGATACGGGGGGGGGTACAATGAGCAGTTCTTC. It encodes CASRYGGGYNEQFF. Based on the CDR3 plus reference TRBV2 and TRBJ2-1, the full variable domain is EPEVTQTPSHQVTQMGQEVILRCVPISNHLYFYWYRQILGQKVEFLVSFYNNEISEKSEIFDDQFSVERPDGSNFTLKIRSTKLEDSAMYFCASRYGGGYNEQFFGPGTRLTVL.

This chain connects TRBV9 to TRBJ2-1; D is perhaps TRBD1 (6 bases). CDR3 length: 14 residues. Germline values: CDR1 SGDLS, CDR2 YYNGEE. Trimming pared 2 bases from V and 1 base from J, leaving 7 bases between. DNA for the CDR3: TGTGCCAGCAGCGTGGGACAATCCTACAATGAGCAGTTCTTC. The encoded protein is CASSVGQSYNEQFF.

This rearrangement joins TRBV28 to TRBJ2-1; perhaps TRBD2 as D (5 bases). CDR1 and CDR2 from the germline V gene are MDHEN and SYDVKM. Deletions cut 5 bases from V and 0 bases from J, with 17 bases between. The CDR3 totals 17 residues. CDR3 DNA sequence: TGTGCCAGCAGTCCAGGTGGAGCTAGCTACTCCTACAATGAGCAGTTCTTC. Residues: CASSPGGASYSYNEQFF.

CDR3 residues: CASRAGGGTQYF. CDR3 in DNA: TGTGCCAGCAGAGCCGGGGGAGGGACCCAGTACTTC. This rearrangement joins TRBV6-5 to TRBJ2-5; tentatively, D is TRBD2 (6 bases). This CDR3 is 12 amino acids long. Deletions cut 6 bases from V and 7 bases from J, with 12 bases between. Germline CDR1 reads MNHEY; CDR2 reads SVGAGI.

V is TRBV7-2 and J is TRBJ2-3, with TRBD2 as a possible D gene (6 bases). The CDR3 contains 17 residues. The V end lost 5 bases, the J end lost 4 bases, and 22 bases lay between the germline ends. Germline loops: CDR1 SGHTA, CDR2 FQGNSA. CDR3 loop: CASSLFEGLPGADTQYF. Here the CDR3 DNA reads TGTGCCAGCAGCCTCTTCGAGGGACTCCCTGGGGCAGATACGCAGTATTTT.

The chain recombines TRBV27 with TRBJ2-5; 11 bases match TRBD2. The CDR3 contains 17 residues. Germline assignment: CDR1 MNHEY and CDR2 SMNVEV (reference sequence). V shed 6 bases and J 2 bases; nucleotides not matched to a gene: 11. The CDR3 coding sequence is TGTGCCAGCAGACCAGGACCGGGACTAGCGGAACAAGAGACCCAGTACTTC. Protein sequence: CASRPGPGLAEQETQYF.

The V and J genes are TRBV7-8 and TRBJ2-1; no firm D call. Per germline, CDR1 SGHVS and CDR2 FQNEAQ. The CDR3 runs to 13 residues. V shed 3 bases and J shed 5 bases, with 8 bases lying between them. In DNA, the CDR3 is TGTGCCAGCAGCTTCTGGCTCCACAATGAGCAGTTCTTC. Residues: CASSFWLHNEQFF.

The chain couples TRBV5-1 to TRBJ2-1; D gene ambiguous. The CDR3 has 13 amino acids. The germline V and J ends were trimmed by 4 bases and 4 bases, with 9 bases remaining between them. CDR1 is SGHRS and CDR2 is YFSETQ in the germline V gene. CDR3: CASSEAPYNEQFF. CDR3 sequence (DNA): TGCGCCAGCAGCGAAGCGCCGTACAATGAGCAGTTCTTC.

The rearrangement links TRBV4-2 to TRBJ2-7, with a weak D call TRBD2 (6 bases). This CDR3 contains 14 residues. Trimming took off 0 bases at V and 4 bases at J, with 10 bases between the two ends. Germline CDR1 reads LGHNA; CDR2 reads YNFKEQ. This CDR3 is CASSQDRGTYEQYF. In DNA, the CDR3 is TGTGCCAGCAGCCAAGATCGCGGGACGTACGAGCAGTACTTC.

This chain connects TRBV5-1 to TRBJ2-1; 7 bases are shared with TRBD2. Trimming cost V 4 bases and J 5 bases; bases outside gene matches: 9. Germline V gene data show CDR1 as SGHRS and CDR2 as YFSETQ. The CDR3 sequence is 15 residues long. CDR3 sequence: CASSPYGRRHNEQFF. CDR3 nucleotides: TGCGCCAGCAGCCCGTACGGGAGGCGACACAATGAGCAGTTCTTC.

The chain couples TRBV29-1 to TRBJ2-1, with D tentatively TRBD2 (6 bases). Trimming removed 3 bases from V and 2 bases from J, with 17 bases in between. CDR1 is SQVTM, CDR2 ANQGSEA, per germline. The CDR3 runs to 16 residues. The CDR3: CSVERAGLLPYNEQFF. DNA for the CDR3: TGCAGCGTTGAGCGTGCGGGACTCCTCCCCTACAATGAGCAGTTCTTC.

The chain links TRBV6-1 to TRBJ2-1, with D hard to call. V dropped 10 bases and J dropped 0 bases, with 10 bases sitting between them. This CDR3 has 13 amino acids. The germline V gene encodes CDR1 MNHNS and CDR2 SASEGT. Here the CDR3 reads CATARVSYNEQFF. The CDR3 nucleotides are TGTGCCACCGCCCGGGTCTCCTACAATGAGCAGTTCTTC.